The clone carrying this T cell receptor (beta chain) was counted once. Antigen specificity is unknown. Investigators divided CD4+ cells into CD45RA+ naive and CD45RA-negative memory subsets. The CDR3 consists of 15 residues. V was clipped by 4 bases and J by 4 bases, with 14 bases between them. In germline, CDR1 is SGHRS, CDR2 YFSETQ. This sample was taken from a study of shared clonotypes between healthy human individuals. The sorted-subset replicate PCRs were given around 190 ng DNA, which is approximately 30,000 T cell genomes. Method: immunoSEQ multiplex PCR; TCRdb's copy keeps in-frame clones and lacks some. The data show some 2.4 million clones, 93% seen once. Study outcomes and limitations: The donor pool, a small one, limited the genetic and exposure-history diversity represented.

The chain has TRBV5-1 and TRBJ1-4, with D possibly matching TRBD1 (5 bases). The receptor was derived from a man between 18 and 29 years old in good health. Some clones in this sample may be carry-over from other donors' samples. The sequenced material came from naive CD4+ T cells from PBMCs. Noted subset: CD45RA+ positively selected. The CDR3 DNA sequence: TGCGCCAGCAGCCTCGGGGGAGCAAGTAATGAAAAACTGTTTTTT. This codes for CASSLGGASNEKLFF.